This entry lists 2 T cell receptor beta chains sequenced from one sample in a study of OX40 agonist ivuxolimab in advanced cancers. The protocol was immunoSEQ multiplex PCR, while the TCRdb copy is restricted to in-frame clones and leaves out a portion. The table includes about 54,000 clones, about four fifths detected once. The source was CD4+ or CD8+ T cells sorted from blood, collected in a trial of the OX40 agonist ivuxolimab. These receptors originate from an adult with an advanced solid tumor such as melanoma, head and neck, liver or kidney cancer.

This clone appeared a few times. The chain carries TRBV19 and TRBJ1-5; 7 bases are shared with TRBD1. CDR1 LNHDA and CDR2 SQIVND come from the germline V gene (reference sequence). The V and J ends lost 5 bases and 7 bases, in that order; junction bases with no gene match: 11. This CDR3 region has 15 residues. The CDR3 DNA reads TGTGCCAGTAGTGCTGGACGTTTCAGGGGGCAGCCCCAGCATTTT. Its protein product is CASSAGRFRGQPQHF.

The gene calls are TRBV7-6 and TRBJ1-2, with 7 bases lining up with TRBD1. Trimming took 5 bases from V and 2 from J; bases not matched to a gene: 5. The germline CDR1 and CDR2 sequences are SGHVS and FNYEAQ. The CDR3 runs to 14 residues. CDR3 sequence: CASSPGGPNYGYTF. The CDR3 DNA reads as TGTGCCAGCAGCCCAGGGGGGCCCAACTATGGCTACACCTTC.